These T cell receptor beta chains were read from a single sample in a study of shared clonotypes between healthy human individuals. Profiling relied on immunoSEQ multiplex PCR, and the TCRdb table lists in-frame clones only, not all of them. The repertoire has 950,000 to 1,200,000 clones, roughly 80% of them found once; the top ten carry almost 0.9%. Sequences were obtained from memory CD4+ T cells from PBMCs. Receptors originate from a man in his late teens or twenties in good health. Some clones in this sample may be carry-over from other donors' samples. Both conserved end residues are part of each CDR3. Each record gives: CDR3 protein, CDR3 DNA, clone size, CDR3 length, V gene, D gene, J gene. A D gene is named only where the DNA matches it firmly. Not all rows give a size; the values are once, few, many and, for expanded clones, a class.

CDR3aa: CASTLQATNEKLFF; CDR3nt: TGTGCCAGCACCTTACAGGCAACTAATGAAAAACTGTTTTTT; abundance: -; len: 14; v_gene: TRBV28; d_gene: -; j_gene: TRBJ1-4
CDR3aa: CASRIGRLNTEAFF; CDR3nt: TGTGCCAGCAGAATCGGGCGGCTGAACACTGAAGCTTTCTTT; abundance: -; len: 14; v_gene: TRBV27; d_gene: -; j_gene: TRBJ1-1
CDR3aa: CATVYYYEQYF; CDR3nt: TGTGCCACAGTATACTACTACGAGCAGTACTTC; abundance: -; len: 11; v_gene: TRBV2; d_gene: -; j_gene: TRBJ2-7
CDR3aa: CASSVVGGRTTDTQYF; CDR3nt: TGTGCCAGCAGCGTAGTGGGCGGGAGGACCACAGATACGCAGTATTTT; abundance: few; len: 16; v_gene: TRBV9; d_gene: TRBD2; j_gene: TRBJ2-3
CDR3aa: CASSPAVGSGTRKQYF; CDR3nt: TGTGCCAGCAGCCCGGCGGTAGGTAGCGGGACTCGGAAGCAGTACTTC; abundance: -; len: 16; v_gene: TRBV9; d_gene: TRBD2; j_gene: TRBJ2-7
CDR3aa: CASSSQPNSNQPQHF; CDR3nt: TGCGCCAGCAGCTCACAGCCTAATAGCAATCAGCCCCAGCATTTT; abundance: -; len: 15; v_gene: TRBV5-1; d_gene: -; j_gene: TRBJ1-5
CDR3aa: CASSLDRLTGELFF; CDR3nt: TGTGCCAGCAGCTTGGACAGGTTAACCGGGGAGCTGTTTTTT; abundance: -; len: 14; v_gene: TRBV7-2; d_gene: TRBD1; j_gene: TRBJ2-2
CDR3aa: CASSLDREQFF; CDR3nt: TGTGCCAGCTCACTCGACAGGGAGCAGTTCTTC; abundance: -; len: 11; v_gene: TRBV18; d_gene: -; j_gene: TRBJ2-1
CDR3aa: CASSPGAGGSYEQYF; CDR3nt: TGTGCCAGCAGCCCGGGGGCAGGGGGCTCGTACGAGCAGTACTTC; abundance: -; len: 15; v_gene: TRBV27; d_gene: TRBD1; j_gene: TRBJ2-7
CDR3aa: CASSEAGGEQFF; CDR3nt: TGTGCCAGCAGTGAAGCCGGGGGTGAGCAGTTCTTC; abundance: -; len: 12; v_gene: TRBV6-1; d_gene: -; j_gene: TRBJ2-1
CDR3aa: CASSRSFSYEQYF; CDR3nt: TGCGCCAGCAGCCGTTCGTTTTCCTACGAGCAGTACTTC; abundance: many; len: 13; v_gene: TRBV5-1; d_gene: -; j_gene: TRBJ2-7
CDR3aa: CASSAWETVDGYTF; CDR3nt: TGTGCCAGCAGTGCCTGGGAAACAGTTGATGGCTACACCTTC; abundance: many; len: 14; v_gene: TRBV6-1; d_gene: -; j_gene: TRBJ1-2
CDR3aa: CASSLNAGGNNEQFF; CDR3nt: TGTGCCAGCAGCTTAAACGCGGGAGGGAACAATGAGCAGTTCTTC; abundance: -; len: 15; v_gene: TRBV7-3; d_gene: TRBD2; j_gene: TRBJ2-1
CDR3aa: CASSTTSGRSTGELFF; CDR3nt: TGTGCCAGCTCAACAACTAGCGGGAGAAGCACCGGGGAGCTGTTTTTT; abundance: -; len: 16; v_gene: TRBV18; d_gene: TRBD2; j_gene: TRBJ2-2
CDR3aa: CASSRVTGIETQYF; CDR3nt: TGTGCCAGCAGTCGAGTGACAGGGATAGAGACCCAGTACTTC; abundance: -; len: 14; v_gene: TRBV28; d_gene: TRBD1; j_gene: TRBJ2-5
CDR3aa: CASSEAGGRPEAFF; CDR3nt: TGTGCCAGCAGTGAGGCAGGGGGTCGGCCTGAAGCTTTCTTT; abundance: -; len: 14; v_gene: TRBV6-1; d_gene: TRBD1; j_gene: TRBJ1-1
CDR3aa: CASIGTGGDQPQHF; CDR3nt: TGTGCCAGCATCGGGACAGGGGGAGATCAGCCCCAGCATTTT; abundance: -; len: 14; v_gene: TRBV6-1; d_gene: TRBD1; j_gene: TRBJ1-5
CDR3aa: CASSQGSREETQYF; CDR3nt: TGCGCCAGCAGCCAAGGGTCCCGGGAGGAGACCCAGTACTTC; abundance: -; len: 14; v_gene: TRBV4-1; d_gene: -; j_gene: TRBJ2-5
CDR3aa: CASHRSSGGSYNEQFF; CDR3nt: TGTGCCAGTCACCGGTCCTCCGGGGGCTCCTACAATGAGCAGTTCTTC; abundance: -; len: 16; v_gene: TRBV19; d_gene: -; j_gene: TRBJ2-1
CDR3aa: CASSLRNQPQHF; CDR3nt: TGTGCCAGCAGTTTACGGAATCAGCCCCAGCATTTT; abundance: many; len: 12; v_gene: TRBV28; d_gene: -; j_gene: TRBJ1-5
CDR3aa: CASGGFREQYF; CDR3nt: TGTGCCAGCGGGGGCTTCCGCGAGCAGTACTTC; abundance: -; len: 11; v_gene: TRBV7-2; d_gene: -; j_gene: TRBJ2-7
CDR3aa: CVGAGRNEKLFF; CDR3nt: TGTGTCGGGGCGGGCAGGAATGAAAAACTGTTTTTT; abundance: few; len: 12; v_gene: TRBV30; d_gene: -; j_gene: TRBJ1-4
CDR3aa: CASSFSGGPGNEQFF; CDR3nt: TGTGCCAGCAGCTTCTCGGGAGGGCCGGGGAATGAGCAGTTCTTC; abundance: -; len: 15; v_gene: TRBV11-3; d_gene: TRBD2; j_gene: TRBJ2-1
CDR3aa: CASSLSGTGSYEQYF; CDR3nt: TGCGCCAGCAGCCTCTCCGGGACGGGGTCCTACGAGCAGTACTTC; abundance: many; len: 15; v_gene: TRBV5-1; d_gene: -; j_gene: TRBJ2-7
CDR3aa: CATRPSGQETQYF; CDR3nt: TGTGCCACCCGCCCGAGCGGGCAAGAGACCCAGTACTTC; abundance: -; len: 13; v_gene: TRBV6-6; d_gene: -; j_gene: TRBJ2-5
CDR3aa: CASSTTYNEQFF; CDR3nt: TGTGCCAGCAGCACTACTTACAATGAGCAGTTCTTC; abundance: -; len: 12; v_gene: TRBV6-1; d_gene: -; j_gene: TRBJ2-1
CDR3aa: CASSPESGDEQYF; CDR3nt: TGTGCCAGCTCACCGGAATCGGGTGATGAGCAGTACTTC; abundance: -; len: 13; v_gene: TRBV18; d_gene: -; j_gene: TRBJ2-7
CDR3aa: CASSYSAGVPYNEQFF; CDR3nt: TGTGCCAGCAGTTACTCGGCGGGAGTGCCCTACAATGAGCAGTTCTTC; abundance: -; len: 16; v_gene: TRBV6-6; d_gene: TRBD2; j_gene: TRBJ2-1
CDR3aa: CASSLFTSTSYEQYF; CDR3nt: TGCGCCAGCAGCCTATTTACTAGCACGTCCTACGAGCAGTACTTC; abundance: -; len: 15; v_gene: TRBV5-8; d_gene: -; j_gene: TRBJ2-7
CDR3aa: CATGVSSYNEQFF; CDR3nt: TGTGCCACAGGTGTCAGCTCCTACAATGAGCAGTTCTTC; abundance: -; len: 13; v_gene: TRBV7-9; d_gene: -; j_gene: TRBJ2-1